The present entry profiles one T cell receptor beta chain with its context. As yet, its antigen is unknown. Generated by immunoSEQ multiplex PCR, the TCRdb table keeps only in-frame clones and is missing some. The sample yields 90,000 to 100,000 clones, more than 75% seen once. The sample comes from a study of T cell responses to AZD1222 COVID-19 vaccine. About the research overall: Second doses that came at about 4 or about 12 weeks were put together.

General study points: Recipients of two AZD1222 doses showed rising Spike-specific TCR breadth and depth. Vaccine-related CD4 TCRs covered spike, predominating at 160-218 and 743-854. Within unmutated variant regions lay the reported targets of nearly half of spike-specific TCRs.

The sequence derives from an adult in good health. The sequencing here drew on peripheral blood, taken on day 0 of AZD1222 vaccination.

CDR3 coding DNA: TGTGCCAGCAGCGTAGGGGGTCCGCTCTCTGGAAACACCATATATTTT. Translated, it gives CASSVGGPLSGNTIYF. The chain uses TRBV9 and TRBJ1-3; D remains ambiguous. There are 16 residues in the CDR3. Germline V gene data show CDR1 as SGDLS and CDR2 as YYNGEE. V was clipped by 0 bases and J by 0 bases, with 10 bases between them.